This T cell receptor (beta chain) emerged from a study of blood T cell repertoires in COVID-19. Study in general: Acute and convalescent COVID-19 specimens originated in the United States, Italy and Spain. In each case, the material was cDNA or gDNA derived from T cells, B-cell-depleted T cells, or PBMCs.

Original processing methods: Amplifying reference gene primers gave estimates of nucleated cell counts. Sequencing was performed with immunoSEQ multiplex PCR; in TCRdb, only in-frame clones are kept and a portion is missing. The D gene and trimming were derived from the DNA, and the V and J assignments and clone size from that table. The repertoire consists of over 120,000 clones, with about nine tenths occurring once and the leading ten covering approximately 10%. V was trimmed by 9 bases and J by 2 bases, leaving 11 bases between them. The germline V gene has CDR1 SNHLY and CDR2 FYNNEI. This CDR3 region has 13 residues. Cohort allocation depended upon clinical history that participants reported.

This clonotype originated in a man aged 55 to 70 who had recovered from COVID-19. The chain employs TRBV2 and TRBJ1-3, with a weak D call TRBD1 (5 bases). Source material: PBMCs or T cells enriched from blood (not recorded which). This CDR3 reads CASTGYPGNTIYF. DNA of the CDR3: TGTGCCAGTACAGGTTACCCTGGAAACACCATATATTTT.